This TCR beta chain was documented in a study of multiple sclerosis patients with progressive multifocal leukoencephalopathy. Documented time point: time of PML onset. At PML onset, T3 blood samples were taken. This table comes from immunoSEQ multiplex PCR, and its TCRdb copy is limited to in-frame clones, with some not included. The sample has tens of thousands of clones, 87% seen once; the top ten hold 3% to 3.5%. This CDR3 region has 15 residues. The ends were cut back, 4 bases at V and 8 bases at J, with 19 bases in the middle. From germline, CDR1 is SGHDT and CDR2 YYEEEE. The TCR originated in a human donor with progressive multifocal leukoencephalopathy. This material consisted of PBMCs, taken from a patient treated with natalizumab. The J gene is TRBJ2-1, the V gene TRBV5-6, with a possible D match to TRBD2 (6 bases). The CDR3 bases are TGTGCCAGCAGCCGGAGGCGGGACCCATTGGATGAGCAGTTCTTC. Protein: CASSRRRDPLDEQFF.